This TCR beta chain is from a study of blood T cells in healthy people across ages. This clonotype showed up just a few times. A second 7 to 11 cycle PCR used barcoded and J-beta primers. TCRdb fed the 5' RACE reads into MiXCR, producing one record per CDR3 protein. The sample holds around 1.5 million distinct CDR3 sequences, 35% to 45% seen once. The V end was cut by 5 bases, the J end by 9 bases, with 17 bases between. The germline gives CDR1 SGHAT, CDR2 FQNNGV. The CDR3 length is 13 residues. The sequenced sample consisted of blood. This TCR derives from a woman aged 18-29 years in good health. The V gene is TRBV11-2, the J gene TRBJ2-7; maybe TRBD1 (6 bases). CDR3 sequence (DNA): TGTGCCAGCAGCCCCCGACAGGAAAGCGGGCAGTACTTC. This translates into CASSPRQESGQYF.